The clone carrying this TCR beta chain was counted ten times or more. This record belongs to a study of patients and donors after allogeneic stem cell transplantation. TCRdb re-called the RT-PCR reads through MiXCR, storing one row per CDR3 protein. Of about 89,000 distinct CDR3 sequences detected, around 48% appear once; the ten largest clones hold 50% to 75%. The CDR3 has 12 residues. Germline CDR1 and CDR2: SGHRS and YFSETQ. The V and J ends lost 5 bases and 0 bases respectively, with 5 bases between them. V gene TRBV5-1 combines with J gene TRBJ1-1; D gene unclear. The sequence derives from a human donor who was either an allogeneic HSCT recipient or a stem cell or donor lymphocyte infusion donor (not recorded which). It is not recorded whose cells these are; they may come from a transplant donor. What was sequenced was blood, either unsorted or a sorted T cell fraction (not recorded which). The DNA for the CDR3 is TGCGCCAGCAGGGGTATGAACACTGAAGCTTTCTTT. Translating it yields CASRGMNTEAFF.